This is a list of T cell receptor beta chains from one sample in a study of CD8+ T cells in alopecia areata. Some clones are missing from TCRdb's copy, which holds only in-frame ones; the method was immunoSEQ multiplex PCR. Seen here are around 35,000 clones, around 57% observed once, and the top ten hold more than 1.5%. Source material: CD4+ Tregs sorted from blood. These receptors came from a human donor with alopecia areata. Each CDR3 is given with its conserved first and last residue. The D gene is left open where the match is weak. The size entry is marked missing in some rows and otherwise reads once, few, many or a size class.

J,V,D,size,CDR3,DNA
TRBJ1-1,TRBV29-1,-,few,CSVQARNTEAFF,TGCAGCGTTCAGGCCAGGAACACTGAAGCTTTCTTT
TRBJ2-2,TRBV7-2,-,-,CASSLAGGTGELFF,TGTGCCAGCAGCTTAGCAGGAGGCACCGGGGAGCTGTTTTTT
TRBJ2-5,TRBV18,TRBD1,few,CASTPLPGQTEETQYF,TGTGCCAGCACACCGCTTCCGGGACAGACTGAAGAGACCCAGTACTTC
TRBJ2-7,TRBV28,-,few,CASSFSGQLAYEQYF,TGTGCCAGCTCCTTTTCAGGGCAGCTAGCCTACGAGCAGTACTTC
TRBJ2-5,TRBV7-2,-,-,CASSPQGREQYF,TGTGCCAGCAGCCCACAGGGGAGGGAGCAGTACTTC
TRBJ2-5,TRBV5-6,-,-,CASGTTGGRETQYF,TGTGCCAGCGGGACGACGGGGGGCCGGGAGACCCAGTACTTC
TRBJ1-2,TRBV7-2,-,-,CASSYGGSMAAETF,TGTGCCAGCAGCTACGGGGGCTCCATGGCCGCTGAGACCTTC
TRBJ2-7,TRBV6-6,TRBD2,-,CASSSDSGRARNEQYF,TGTGCCAGCAGTTCGGATAGCGGGAGGGCTAGAAACGAGCAGTACTTC
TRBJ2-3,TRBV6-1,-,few,CASSWHHTDTQYF,TGTGCCAGCAGTTGGCACCACACAGATACGCAGTATTTT
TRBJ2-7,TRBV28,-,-,CASSSRAPREQYF,TGTGCCAGCAGTTCCCGGGCACCGAGGGAGCAGTACTTC
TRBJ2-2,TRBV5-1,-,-,CASSRGNTGELFF,TGCGCCAGCAGCCGAGGGAACACCGGGGAGCTGTTTTTT
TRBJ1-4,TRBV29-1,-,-,CSVGRAGGDEKLFF,TGCAGCGTCGGAAGGGCGGGGGGAGACGAAAAACTGTTTTTT
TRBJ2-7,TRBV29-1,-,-,CSVGDNPYEQYF,TGCAGCGTTGGCGATAACCCCTACGAGCAGTACTTC
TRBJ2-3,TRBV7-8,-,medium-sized,CASHGQLGRTDTQYF,TGTGCCAGCCACGGACAGTTGGGTCGCACAGATACGCAGTATTTT
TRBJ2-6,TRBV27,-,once,CASSPQGATHSGANVLTF,TGTGCCAGCAGCCCCCAAGGGGCTACTCACTCTGGGGCCAACGTCCTGACTTTC
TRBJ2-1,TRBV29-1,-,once,CSVRMTVIYNEQFF,TGCAGCGTACGGATGACAGTGATATACAATGAGCAGTTCTTC
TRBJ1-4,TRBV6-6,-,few,CASALQGAKLFF,TGTGCCAGCGCTCTTCAGGGCGCCAAACTGTTTTTT
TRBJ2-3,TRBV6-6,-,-,CATSPGQRSTDTQYF,TGTGCCACCAGTCCGGGACAACGTAGCACAGATACGCAGTATTTT
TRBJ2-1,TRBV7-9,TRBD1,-,CASSGPGYRGSYNEQFF,TGTGCCAGCAGCGGACCGGGTTACAGGGGCTCCTACAATGAGCAGTTCTTC
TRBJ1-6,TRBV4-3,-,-,CASSQGRNSPLHF,TGCGCCAGCAGCCAGGGTCGAAATTCACCCCTCCACTTT
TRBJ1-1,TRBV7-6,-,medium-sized,CASSFGRDTEAFF,TGTGCCAGCAGCTTCGGACGAGACACTGAAGCTTTCTTT
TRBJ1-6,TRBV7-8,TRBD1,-,CASSSRDSNNSPLHF,TGTGCCAGCAGCTCCCGGGACAGCAATAATTCACCCCTCCACTTT
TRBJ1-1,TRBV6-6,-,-,CASSLQGLETEAFF,TGTGCCAGCAGTTTGCAGGGGCTGGAGACTGAAGCTTTCTTT
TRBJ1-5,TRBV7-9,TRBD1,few,CASSLGQGVNQPQHF,TGTGCCAGCAGCTTAGGACAGGGCGTAAATCAGCCCCAGCATTTT
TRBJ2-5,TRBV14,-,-,CASSRGILRETQYF,TGTGCCAGCAGCCGGGGGATTTTAAGAGAGACCCAGTACTTC
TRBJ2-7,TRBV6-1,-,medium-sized,CASSEIPGQFGSEQYF,TGTGCCAGCAGTGAAATCCCAGGACAGTTCGGGTCCGAGCAGTACTTC
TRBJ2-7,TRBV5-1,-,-,CASSGPPHYEQYF,TGCGCCAGCAGCGGGCCACCTCACTACGAGCAGTACTTC
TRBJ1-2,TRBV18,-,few,CASSPQDYGYTF,TGTGCCAGCTCACCGCAGGACTATGGCTACACCTTC
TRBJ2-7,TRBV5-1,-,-,CASSLGGEEQYF,TGCGCCAGCAGCTTGGGCGGGGAAGAGCAGTACTTC
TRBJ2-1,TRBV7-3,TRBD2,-,CASRSGTSSSNEQFF,TGTGCCAGCAGATCCGGGACTAGCTCCTCCAATGAGCAGTTCTTC
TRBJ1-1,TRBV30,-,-,CAWSQTENTEAFF,TGTGCCTGGAGTCAAACAGAGAACACTGAAGCTTTCTTT
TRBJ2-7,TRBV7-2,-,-,CASSFESGVGYEQYF,TGTGCCAGCAGCTTTGAGAGTGGGGTGGGCTACGAGCAGTACTTC
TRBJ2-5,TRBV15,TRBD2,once,CATSRYSGRVQETQYF,TGTGCCACCAGCAGATATAGCGGGAGGGTCCAAGAGACCCAGTACTTC
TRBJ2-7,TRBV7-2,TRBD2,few,CASSERLAREQYF,TGTGCCAGCAGCGAACGACTAGCGAGGGAGCAGTACTTC
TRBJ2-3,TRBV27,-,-,CASRAQWEVVNTQYF,TGTGCCAGCAGGGCACAGTGGGAGGTTGTAAATACGCAGTATTTT
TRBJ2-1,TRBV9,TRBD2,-,CASSVGTGLAGDEQFF,TGTGCCAGCAGCGTAGGTACGGGACTAGCGGGAGATGAGCAGTTCTTC